Included here is one T cell receptor (beta chain) sequence, with context. Original analysis: Estimation of nucleated cell counts was performed using reference gene primer amplification. The assay was immunoSEQ multiplex PCR, and TCRdb's table has in-frame clones only and misses some. That table furnishes V, J and clone size, whereas the DNA furnished D and trimming. This table holds under 250,000 clones, 81% found once. The participants were between about 18 and 100 years old and came from some 23 US areas. Each participant's cohort was designated according to participant-reported clinical history. The length of the CDR3 is 15 residues. Losses at the gene ends were 4 bases for V and 3 bases for J; bases not matched to a gene: 6. The V gene's germline CDR1 is KGHSH and CDR2 LQKENI. This record comes from a study of blood T cell repertoires in COVID-19.

The V and J genes are TRBV18 and TRBJ2-7, with 10 bases aligning to TRBD1. Sample: PBMCs or T cells enriched from blood (not recorded which). The receptor was isolated from a woman in her fifties or sixties with acute COVID-19. CDR3 region: CASSLETGGFYEQYF. Written as DNA, the CDR3 is TGTGCCAGCTCACTAGAGACAGGGGGCTTCTACGAGCAGTACTTC.